What follows describes a single T cell receptor (beta chain). Its matching antigen is unknown. The record originates from a study of cytomegalovirus exposure and HLA in healthy donors. The study, taken as a whole, reports: Differences between HLA loci emerged in a later analysis of TCR association rates, with DRB1 most and HLA-C fewest. Later analysis revealed greater clonal expansion in HLA-associated TCR beta chains than in equally common others.

PCR used 60 Vbeta primers and 13 Jbeta primers. Profiling relied on immunoSEQ multiplex PCR, and the TCRdb table lists in-frame clones only, not all of them. The table includes tens of thousands of clones, more than 60% detected once. V dropped 3 bases and J dropped 6 bases, with 15 bases sitting between them. The CDR3 runs to 14 residues. The V gene's germline CDR1 is SGHNT and CDR2 YYREEE (reference sequence). The sequence was obtained from a woman aged 25 to 39 in good health and CMV-seronegative. Sequenced input: PBMCs. The genes are TRBV5-4 and TRBJ1-2; D possibly corresponds to TRBD1 (5 bases). The CDR3 DNA follows: TGTGCCAGCAGCTGGATAGACAGAGGAGATGGCTACACCTTC. This sequence encodes CASSWIDRGDGYTF.